Presented here are 20 T cell receptor beta chains from one specimen sequenced in a study of blood T cell repertoires in COVID-19. Clones were sequenced by immunoSEQ multiplex PCR, and TCRdb holds only the in-frame ones, with some missing. This table has around 130,000 clones, roughly 90% appearing once. Input material: PBMCs or T cells enriched from blood (not recorded which). These receptors came from a woman aged 45-60 years who had recovered from COVID-19.

Only one count was recorded for this clone. The gene calls are TRBV19 and TRBJ1-1; 7 nucleotides match TRBD1. CDR1 and CDR2 (germline): LNHDA, SQIVND (reference sequence). J was trimmed by 4 bases and V by 11 bases; bases with no gene match: 19. The CDR3 consists of 16 residues. DNA of the CDR3: TGTGCCTGTGACCGGGACAGCGATGTCCCAGGCACTGAAGCTTTCTTT. Translated, it gives CACDRDSDVPGTEAFF.

The chain employs TRBV3-1 (or the pseudogene TRBV3-2) and TRBJ2-6; maybe TRBD1 (5 bases). The germline V gene has CDR1 LGHDT and CDR2 YNNKEL (reference sequence). V shed 4 bases and J shed 0 bases, with 7 bases lying between them. This CDR3 contains 15 residues. CDR3 in DNA: TGTGCCAGCAGCCCAGGGTACTCTGGGGCCAACGTCCTGACTTTC. As protein: CASSPGYSGANVLTF.

The chain combines TRBV4-3 with TRBJ2-3; 8 nucleotides agree with TRBD2. The V gene end was trimmed by 0 bases and the J gene end by 2 bases; junction bases not matched to a gene: 13. Germline CDR1 and CDR2: LGHNA and YSLEER. This CDR3 is built from 19 residues. The CDR3: CASSQEGLAGRSATDTQYF. CDR3 nucleotide sequence: TGCGCCAGCAGCCAAGAAGGTCTAGCGGGCAGATCAGCCACAGATACGCAGTATTTT.

This clone was counted a single time. J is TRBJ2-2 and V is TRBV24-1; TRBD1 matches 10 bases. The germline CDR1 and CDR2 sequences are KGHDR and SFDVKD. This CDR3 contains 17 residues. The junction had 7 bases not matched to a gene; V was cut back by 2 bases and J by 5 bases. The CDR3 is CATSDSRGQGLTGELFF. In DNA, the CDR3 is TGTGCCACCAGTGATTCCAGGGGACAGGGGCTGACCGGGGAGCTGTTTTTT.

The rearrangement joins TRBV11-2 to TRBJ2-6; D not certain. The CDR3 is 14 amino acids. Germline-derived CDR1 and CDR2 are SGHAT and FQNNGV. V shed 8 bases and J shed 0 bases, with 8 bases lying between them. The CDR3 spells CASRRVSGANVLTF. CDR3 DNA: TGTGCCAGCCGCCGGGTCTCTGGGGCCAACGTCCTGACTTTC.

The chain carries TRBV5-1 and TRBJ2-7; no definite D call. The CDR3 extends over 11 amino acids. The V gene lost 5 bases and the J gene lost 7 bases, with 10 bases spanning the gap. In germline, CDR1 is SGHRS, CDR2 YFSETQ. CDR3 sequence (DNA): TGCGCCAGCAGTAGTGGAGAGGAGCAGTACTTC. As protein: CASSSGEEQYF. Complete variable domain (other parts from reference TRBV5-1 and TRBJ2-7): KAGVTQTPRYLIKTRGQQVTLSCSPISGHRSVSWYQQTPGQGLQFLFEYFSETQRNKGNFPGRFSGRQFSNSRSEMNVSTLELGDSALYLCASSSGEEQYFGPGTRLTVT.

The chain uses TRBV9 and TRBJ1-6, with a weak D call TRBD1 (6 bases). Germline CDR1 SGDLS, CDR2 YYNGEE. The CDR3 loop spans 17 amino acids. Trimming removed 3 bases from V and 10 bases from J, with 23 bases in between. The CDR3 region has the DNA TGTGCCAGCAGCGCCGACAGGCCCAGACCGGGGGGCTCACCCCTCCACTTT. Translated: CASSADRPRPGGSPLHF.

This sequence joins TRBV11-2 and TRBJ2-5; 9 bases match TRBD2. The CDR3 length is 17 residues. V lost 5 bases to trimming and J lost 4 bases; unmatched junction nucleotides: 14. The germline CDR1 and CDR2 sequences are SGHAT and FQNNGV. CDR3 amino acids: CASSKDLSGGPRETQYF. The CDR3 coding sequence is TGTGCCAGCAGCAAAGACCTGAGCGGGGGGCCCCGAGAGACCCAGTACTTC.

This chain connects TRBV6-6 to TRBJ2-5; TRBD2 agrees at 9 bases. Germline lookup yields CDR1 MNHNY and CDR2 SVGAGI (reference sequence). V shed 5 bases and J 5 bases; nucleotides not matched to a gene: 9. The CDR3 has 15 amino acids. This CDR3 is CASSTPLRGGETQYF. DNA for the CDR3: TGTGCCAGCAGTACCCCCTTGCGGGGGGGGGAGACCCAGTACTTC.

The chain uses TRBV29-1 and TRBJ1-1; D remains unclear. The CDR3 is 11 residues long. Trimming cost V 4 bases and J 5 bases, with 8 bases left between them. The germline V gene has CDR1 SQVTM and CDR2 ANQGSEA. The DNA for the CDR3 is TGCAGCGTTGGGGAGGGAACTGAAGCTTTCTTT. This translates into CSVGEGTEAFF.

The rearrangement uses TRBV6-5 and TRBJ1-2; 7 bases fit TRBD1. V gave up 7 bases and J gave up 2 bases; unmatched junction bases: 10. This CDR3 region has 15 residues. Germline V CDR1 and CDR2: MNHEY, SVGAGI. CDR3: CASTPDRVFNYGYTF. CDR3 sequence (DNA): TGTGCCAGCACCCCCGACAGGGTCTTCAACTATGGCTACACCTTC.

The genes are TRBV5-8 and TRBJ1-5, with 7 bases that match TRBD1. V shed 4 bases, J shed 1 base, and the junction held 5 bases outside the gene matches. Looked up from germline, CDR1 is SGHTS and CDR2 is YDEGEE. CDR3 length: 15 amino acids. The CDR3 nucleotides read TGTGCCAGCAGCCCGACAGGGAACAGCAATCAGCCCCAGCATTTT. Its translation is CASSPTGNSNQPQHF.

This clone appeared once. V and J are TRBV5-6 and TRBJ2-2; 11 nucleotides match TRBD1. This CDR3 is built from 16 residues. J gave up 8 bases and V 1 base, and 7 bases lay outside the gene matches. Germline lookup yields CDR1 SGHDT and CDR2 YYEEEE. CDR3 sequence: CASSLSDRGRTGELFF. CDR3 sequence (DNA): TGTGCCAGCAGCTTGTCGGACAGGGGGCGCACGGGGGAGCTGTTTTTT.

This chain uses TRBV3-1 (or the pseudogene TRBV3-2) with TRBJ1-4, with TRBD1 matching 9 bases. Germline-derived CDR1 and CDR2 are LGHDT and YNNKEL (reference sequence). The CDR3 has 15 amino acids. The V segment lost 3 bases and the J segment 4 bases; nucleotides outside the gene matches: 3. CDR3 in amino acids: CASSHLDRGNEKLFF. As DNA, the CDR3 is TGTGCCAGCAGCCATCTGGACAGGGGTAATGAAAAACTGTTTTTT.

The chain joins TRBV7-9 to TRBJ2-7; 9 positions agree with TRBD2. This CDR3 has 15 amino acids. V shed 4 bases, J shed 2 bases, and the junction held 6 bases outside the gene matches. Germline values: CDR1 SEHNR, CDR2 FQNEAQ (reference sequence). CDR3 bases: TGTGCCAGCAGCTCTTGGCGGGGGGGCCCCTACGAGCAGTACTTC. Protein: CASSSWRGGPYEQYF.

V is TRBV7-9 and J is TRBJ2-4; 10 positions match TRBD1. The CDR3 runs 14 residues. The V gene's germline CDR1 is SEHNR and CDR2 FQNEAQ (reference sequence). The trim removed 7 bases at V and 4 bases at J, leaving 4 bases unmatched. As DNA, the CDR3 is TGTGCCAGCACCCCGGGACAGGGGAAAAACATTCAGTACTTC. This translates into CASTPGQGKNIQYF.

This chain uses TRBV18 with TRBJ1-1, with D possibly being TRBD1 (6 bases). Trimming removed 3 bases from V and 5 bases from J, with 10 bases in between. The length of the CDR3 is 13 residues. Germline V gives CDR1 KGHSH, CDR2 LQKENI. This CDR3 is CASSPEQGTEAFF. The CDR3 DNA follows: TGTGCCAGCTCACCGGAACAGGGTACTGAAGCTTTCTTT.

The rearrangement joins TRBV19 to TRBJ1-5; D not certain. Trimming took off 4 bases at V and 4 bases at J, with 11 bases between the two ends. The CDR3 covers 14 residues. Germline V gives CDR1 LNHDA, CDR2 SQIVND (reference sequence). The CDR3 protein is CASSSGVGNQPQHF. CDR3 bases: TGTGCCAGTAGTAGCGGGGTGGGGAATCAGCCCCAGCATTTT.

CDR3 DNA sequence: TGTGCCAGCAGCAAAATCGGGGGGAGGCACACCGGGGAGCTGTTTTTT. Protein sequence: CASSKIGGRHTGELFF. The chain joins TRBV21-1 to TRBJ2-2; the table's D call, TRBD2, has no DNA check behind it. TRBV21-1 is flagged as a pseudogene. The CDR3 is 16 amino acids.

The rearrangement links TRBV19 to TRBJ1-1, with a weak D call TRBD1 (5 bases). The V gene lost 8 bases and the J gene lost 5 bases, with 24 bases spanning the gap. The germline CDR1 and CDR2 sequences are LNHDA and SQIVND (reference sequence). The CDR3 spans 16 residues. For the CDR3, the DNA is TGTGCCAGTGGCAACCCGCGGGGCCGCGGCGTTACTGAAGCTTTCTTT. Amino acids: CASGNPRGRGVTEAFF.